The clone carrying this TCR beta chain was seen ten or more times. Antigen specificity is unknown. The data were obtained in a study of T cell repertoires in cytomegalovirus infection. MiXCR, run by TCRdb on the reads, gives a single entry per CDR3 protein. The top ten clones hold roughly 19% of a sample with under 300,000 distinct CDR3 sequences, around 20% of them seen once. The material sequenced was cultured PBMCs, taken from culture after CMV antigen stimulation. The receptor was isolated from a human donor in good health (CMV status not recorded). Some clones in this sample may be carry-over from other donors' samples.

The DNA of the CDR3 is TGTGCCAGCAGCTTACCCGTCGGGAGGCCTGAATTCAATGAGCAGTTCTTC. This sequence encodes CASSLPVGRPEFNEQFF. The rearrangement uses TRBV7-6 and TRBJ2-1; 7 nucleotides line up with TRBD2. CDR3 size: 17 residues. Unmatched junction bases numbered 13, after V lost 2 bases and J lost 6 bases. CDR1 is SGHVS and CDR2 is FNYEAQ in the germline V gene.